The rows below give T cell receptor beta chains drawn from one sample of a study of chemoradiotherapy in HPV16-positive cancers. Clones were sequenced by immunoSEQ multiplex PCR, and TCRdb holds only the in-frame ones, with some missing. The data show around 6,200 clones, with 65% to 90% seen just once and 6.2% held by the top ten. The sequenced sample was tumor tissue, obtained from a patient who underwent chemoradiotherapy. These receptors were collected from a human donor with HPV-associated anogenital cancer. Both conserved end residues are part of each CDR3. The order of the fields is D gene, V gene, clone size, J gene, CDR3 protein, CDR3 DNA. A D gene is named only where the DNA matches it firmly. Not all rows give a size; the values are once, few, many and, for expanded clones, a class.

.	TRBV21-1	.	TRBJ1-1	CASLSGTVVDEAFF	TGTGCCAGCCTTTCCGGGACAGTAGTCGATGAAGCTTTCTTT
.	TRBV5-1	.	TRBJ1-3	CASSFDSAGNTIYF	TGCGCCAGCAGCTTTGACAGTGCCGGAAACACCATATATTTT
.	TRBV6-1	.	TRBJ1-2	CASSDRTVSRYGYTF	TGTGCCAGCAGTGACAGAACGGTTTCTCGGTATGGCTACACCTTC
TRBD2	TRBV6-4	few	TRBJ2-3	CASSIAGEDTQYF	TGTGCCAGCAGTATAGCGGGAGAAGATACGCAGTATTTT
.	TRBV6-1	.	TRBJ2-7	CASSESAGPYEQYF	TGTGCCAGCAGTGAATCGGCAGGGCCCTACGAGCAGTACTTC
TRBD1	TRBV7-2	.	TRBJ1-6	CASSPRTGANSPLHF	TGTGCCAGCAGCCCCCGGACAGGGGCTAATTCACCCCTCCACTTT
.	TRBV18	.	TRBJ2-3	CASSLLDYDPDTQYF	TGTGCCAGCTCATTACTAGATTATGACCCAGATACGCAGTATTTT
TRBD1	TRBV13	.	TRBJ1-1	CASSKLTGTGGDLAEAFF	TGTGCCAGCAGCAAACTAACCGGGACAGGGGGGGATCTCGCTGAAGCTTTCTTT
.	TRBV5-1	.	TRBJ1-1	CASSLFTGMNTEAFF	TGCGCCAGCAGCTTGTTTACAGGAATGAACACTGAAGCTTTCTTT
.	TRBV27	.	TRBJ1-5	CASSKGGVNQPQHF	TGTGCCAGCAGTAAGGGGGGCGTAAATCAGCCCCAGCATTTT
.	TRBV19	.	TRBJ2-7	CASSIVPRPSYEQYF	TGTGCCAGTAGTATAGTTCCAAGGCCTTCCTACGAGCAGTACTTC
.	TRBV10-2	.	TRBJ1-2	CASSEMTPGNFYGYTF	TGCGCCAGCAGTGAGATGACGCCAGGGAACTTCTATGGCTACACCTTC
TRBD2	TRBV11-2	once	TRBJ2-5	CASSLGLAGPQETQYF	TGTGCCAGCAGCCTCGGACTAGCGGGGCCCCAAGAGACCCAGTACTTC
.	TRBV7-9	.	TRBJ1-3	CASSLASERGNTIYF	TGTGCCAGCAGCTTAGCGTCAGAAAGAGGAAACACCATATATTTT
TRBD1	TRBV5-4	.	TRBJ1-4	CASKGQGNEKLFF	TGTGCCAGCAAGGGACAGGGGAATGAAAAACTGTTTTTT
.	TRBV6-4	.	TRBJ1-6	CASSEDAGTVSPLHF	TGTGCCAGCAGTGAGGACGCGGGAACAGTCTCACCCCTCCACTTT
.	TRBV11-1	.	TRBJ1-4	CASSLRLNEKLFF	TGTGCCAGCAGCTTAAGGCTTAATGAAAAACTGTTTTTT
.	TRBV6-1	.	TRBJ2-2	CASSQHTGELFF	TGTGCCAGCAGCCAGCACACCGGGGAGCTGTTTTTT
TRBD2	TRBV11-2	few	TRBJ2-2	CASSSKTSANTGELFF	TGTGCCAGCAGCTCCAAGACTAGCGCGAACACCGGGGAGCTGTTTTTT
TRBD1	TRBV19	.	TRBJ2-1	CASSPPDRDHNEQFF	TGTGCCAGTAGTCCCCCGGACAGGGACCACAATGAGCAGTTCTTC
.	TRBV4-1	.	TRBJ1-2	CASSQGDRSSGYTF	TGCGCCAGCAGCCAAGGTGATCGGAGTAGTGGCTACACCTTC
.	TRBV2	.	TRBJ2-2	CASSEDRAGELFF	TGTGCCAGCAGTGAAGACCGGGCCGGGGAGCTGTTTTTT
.	TRBV7-6	.	TRBJ2-3	CASSLALRSRTDTQYF	TGTGCCAGCAGCTTAGCGCTGCGGTCTCGCACAGATACGCAGTATTTT
.	TRBV7-2	.	TRBJ2-5	CASSSLQETQYF	TGTGCCAGCAGCTCCCTGCAAGAGACCCAGTACTTC
TRBD1	TRBV7-9	.	TRBJ1-5	CASSVTGGNQPQHF	TGTGCCAGCAGCGTGACAGGGGGGAATCAGCCCCAGCATTTT
TRBD1	TRBV7-9	.	TRBJ2-2	CASSSGQGYTGELFF	TGTGCCAGCAGCTCAGGACAGGGTTACACCGGGGAGCTGTTTTTT